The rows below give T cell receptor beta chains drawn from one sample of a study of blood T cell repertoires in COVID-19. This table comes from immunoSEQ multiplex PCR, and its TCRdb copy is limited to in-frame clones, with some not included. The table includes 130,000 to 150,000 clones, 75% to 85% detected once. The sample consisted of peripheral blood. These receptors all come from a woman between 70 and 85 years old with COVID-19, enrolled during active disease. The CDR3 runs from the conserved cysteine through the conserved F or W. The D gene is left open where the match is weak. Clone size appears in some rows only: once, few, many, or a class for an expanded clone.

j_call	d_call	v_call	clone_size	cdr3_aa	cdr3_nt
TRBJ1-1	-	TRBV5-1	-	CASSLGRVNTEAFF	TGCGCCAGCAGCTTGGGACGGGTGAACACTGAAGCTTTCTTT
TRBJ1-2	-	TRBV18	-	CASSPGLAGLNGYTF	TGTGCCAGCTCACCAGGGTTGGCGGGTCTAAATGGCTACACCTTC
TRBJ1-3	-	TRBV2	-	CASRESGNTIYF	TGTGCCAGCAGGGAGTCTGGAAACACCATATATTTT
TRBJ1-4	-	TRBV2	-	CASSMTQEKLFF	TGTGCCAGCAGTATGACTCAAGAAAAACTGTTTTTT
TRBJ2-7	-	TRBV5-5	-	CASTTGPGPGQGGYEQYF	TGTGCCAGCACGACCGGACCCGGTCCAGGACAGGGAGGGTACGAGCAGTACTTC
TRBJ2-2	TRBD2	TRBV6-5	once	CASSYSGLAGDGELFF	TGTGCCAGCAGTTACTCGGGACTAGCGGGAGACGGGGAGCTGTTTTTT
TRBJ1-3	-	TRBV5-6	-	CASSLGRSGNTIYF	TGTGCCAGCAGTTTGGGGAGATCTGGAAACACCATATATTTT
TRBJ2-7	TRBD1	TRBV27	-	CASSLTGTGVVEQYF	TGTGCCAGCAGTTTGACCGGGACAGGGGTGGTCGAGCAGTACTTC
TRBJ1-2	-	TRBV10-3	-	CAISGNDGSVNYGYTF	TGTGCCATCAGTGGGAACGACGGGAGCGTTAACTATGGCTACACCTTC
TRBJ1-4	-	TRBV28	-	CASSRLRTATNEKLFF	TGTGCCAGCAGCCGACTTAGGACTGCAACTAATGAAAAACTGTTTTTT
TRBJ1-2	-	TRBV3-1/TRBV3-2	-	CASSQGGGSGYTF	TGTGCCAGCAGCCAAGGGGGGGGTAGTGGCTACACCTTC
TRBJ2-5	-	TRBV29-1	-	CSVVRTPGETQYF	TGCAGCGTTGTCCGGACCCCGGGGGAGACCCAGTACTTC
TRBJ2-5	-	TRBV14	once	CASSQFRGTPGTQYF	TGTGCCAGCAGCCAATTTAGGGGGACCCCGGGGACCCAGTACTTC
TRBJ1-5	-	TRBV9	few	CASSVILGGEINQPQHF	TGTGCCAGCAGCGTTATCTTAGGGGGTGAAATTAATCAGCCCCAGCATTTT
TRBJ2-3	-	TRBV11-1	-	CASSLEAVTDTQYF	TGTGCCAGCAGCTTAGAAGCGGTGACAGATACGCAGTATTTT
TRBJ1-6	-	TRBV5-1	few	CASSLGRGNSPLHF	TGCGCCAGCAGCTTGGGTAGGGGTAATTCACCCCTCCACTTT
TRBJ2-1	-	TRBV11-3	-	CASSSHYNEQFF	TGTGCCAGCAGCTCCCATTACAATGAGCAGTTCTTC
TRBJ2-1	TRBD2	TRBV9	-	CASSPSGGAYNEQFF	TGTGCCAGCAGCCCGAGCGGGGGGGCCTACAATGAGCAGTTCTTC
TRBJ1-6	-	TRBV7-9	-	CASSPGGVYNSPLHF	TGTGCCAGCAGCCCCGGCGGGGTTTATAATTCACCCCTCCACTTT
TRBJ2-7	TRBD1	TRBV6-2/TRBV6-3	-	CASSLSRDREQYF	TGTGCCAGCAGTCTGTCCCGGGACAGGGAGCAGTACTTC
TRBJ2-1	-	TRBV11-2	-	CASSLFRGEQFF	TGTGCCAGCAGCCTATTCAGGGGTGAGCAGTTCTTC
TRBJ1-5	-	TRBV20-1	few	CSASTTPGQGFSQPQHF	TGCAGTGCTAGTACTACCCCCGGCCAGGGTTTTAGTCAGCCCCAGCATTTT
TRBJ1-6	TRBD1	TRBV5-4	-	CASHWTGAKHSPLHF	TGTGCCAGCCATTGGACAGGGGCCAAACATTCACCCCTCCACTTT